This TCR beta chain was sequenced in a study of cytomegalovirus exposure and HLA in healthy donors. Study as a whole: Among around 180 million T cells, an earlier analysis found roughly 100 million unique TCR beta sequences. Study-wide findings and caveats: The listing of roughly 160 TCR beta chains classed them as cytomegalovirus-associated. It was reportedly the case that the classifier diagnosed cytomegalovirus status with high specificity and sensitivity. Rarity held for most TCR sequences, but there were some public TCRs that occurred in many donors.

60 Vbeta and 13 Jbeta primers were used in PCR. The data were produced by immunoSEQ multiplex PCR, yet TCRdb's version contains in-frame clones alone and is incomplete. The data show about 260,000 clones, approximately 84% seen once. A word on this clone: Its antigen is currently unknown.

The CDR3 consists of 15 residues. Germline trimming cut 1 base from V and 1 base from J; bases unmatched to any gene: 2. Per germline, CDR1 MNHNS and CDR2 SASEGT. This chain links TRBV6-1 with TRBJ1-1, with TRBD1 matching over 8 bases. The specimen was PBMCs. This sequence originates from a woman between 40 and 50 years old in good health and CMV-seropositive. The CDR3 nucleotides are TGTGCCAGCAGTGAAGTCGGACAGGGGAACACTGAAGCTTTCTTT. Translating gives CASSEVGQGNTEAFF.